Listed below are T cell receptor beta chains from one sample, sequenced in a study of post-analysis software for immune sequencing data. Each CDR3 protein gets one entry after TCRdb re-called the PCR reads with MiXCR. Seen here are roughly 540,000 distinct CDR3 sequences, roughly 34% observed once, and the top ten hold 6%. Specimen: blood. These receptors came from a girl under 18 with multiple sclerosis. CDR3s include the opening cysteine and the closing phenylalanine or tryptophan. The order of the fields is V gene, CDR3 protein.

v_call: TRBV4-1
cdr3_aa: CASSQDRTSLETQYF

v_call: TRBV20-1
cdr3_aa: CSASPGGNTGELFF

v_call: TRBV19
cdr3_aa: CASSIEGQGAYNEQFF

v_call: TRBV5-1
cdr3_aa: CASSPLPGANVLTF

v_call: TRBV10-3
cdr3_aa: CATMGGEETQYF

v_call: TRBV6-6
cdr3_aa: CASRSPSMLEAFF

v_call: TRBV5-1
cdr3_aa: CASSLAIAGQAYNEQFF

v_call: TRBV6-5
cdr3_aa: CASGRLHNEQFF

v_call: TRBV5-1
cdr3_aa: CASSLGGSSYNSPLHF

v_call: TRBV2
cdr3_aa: CASKRGRTDTQYF

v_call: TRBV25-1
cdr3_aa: CASSAGGGVETQYF

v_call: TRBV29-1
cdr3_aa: CSVERQGGGYTF

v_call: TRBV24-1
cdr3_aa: CATSDLSGQGHNEQFF

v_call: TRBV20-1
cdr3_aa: CSARPGTGGLQPQHF

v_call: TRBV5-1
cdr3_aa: CASSLGRVSEETQYF

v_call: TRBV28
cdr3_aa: CASSSGEVGNQPQHF

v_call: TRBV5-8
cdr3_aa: CASSLGDRETQYF

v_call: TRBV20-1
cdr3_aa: CSARSDSNQPQHF

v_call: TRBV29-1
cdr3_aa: CSVQTGAAYEQFF

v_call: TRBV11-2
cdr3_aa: CASSLVDSTYEQYF

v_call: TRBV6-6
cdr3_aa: CASSYIGVGEPQHF

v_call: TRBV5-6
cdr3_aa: CASSHSGQGNEQFF

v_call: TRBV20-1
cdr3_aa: CSARDASSGGYTNEQFF

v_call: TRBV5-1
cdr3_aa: CASSPGQDEQYF

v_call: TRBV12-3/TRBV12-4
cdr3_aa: CASSQGLHQETQYF

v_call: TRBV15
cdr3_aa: CATSRDPGGSYGYTF

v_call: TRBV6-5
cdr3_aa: CASTKRGTGGNEQFF

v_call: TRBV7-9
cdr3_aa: CASSPPWGRERLGQYF

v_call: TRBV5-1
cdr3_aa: CVSSLDPGTAYGHTF

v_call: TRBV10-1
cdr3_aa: CASRGQDHNEQFF

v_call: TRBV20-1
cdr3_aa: CSARDLQGRQYF

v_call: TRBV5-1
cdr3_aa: CTSTKGVTYNEQFF

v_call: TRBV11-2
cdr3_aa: CASSLDLEGEQFF

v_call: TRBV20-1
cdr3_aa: CSARGTGNGAFF

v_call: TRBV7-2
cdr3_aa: CASSRTGGRDTQYF

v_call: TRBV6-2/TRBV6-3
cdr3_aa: CASSYSTRVEGYTF

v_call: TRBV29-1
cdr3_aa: CSVAVRIGELFF

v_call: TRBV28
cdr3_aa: CASSHMALFTQYF

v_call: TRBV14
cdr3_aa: CASSQPGLTQNIQYF

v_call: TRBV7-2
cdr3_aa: CASSFTTGTPNEKLFF